The present T cell receptor beta chain was sequenced within a study of glioma-infiltrating T cells. Study-wide results and limits: Above-expected tissue-blood divergence occurred in all gliomas, most in low-grade ones. Only very few CDR3 sequences appeared in both tissue and blood.

This CDR3 region has 13 residues. The J segment lost 8 bases and the V segment lost 6 bases, leaving 7 bases of the junction unmatched. Looked up from germline, CDR1 is SNHLY and CDR2 is FYNNEI. TCR alpha and beta CDR3 regions were amplified from RNA using iRepertoire nested multiplex PCR. Input was 100-400 ng of tissue mRNA or PBMC total RNA. TCRdb re-derived calls from the multiplex PCR reads in MiXCR, one entry per CDR3 protein. Among 300,000 to 400,000 distinct CDR3 sequences listed, roughly two fifths were seen once. There are a few counts of this clonotype. The antigen is unknown. Sequencing input: glioma tissue, nonneoplastic brain tissue, or PBMCs (not recorded which). This TCR derives from a human donor with low-grade glioma or glioblastoma, undergoing nonglioma brain surgery, or in good health (not recorded which). J is TRBJ1-2 and V is TRBV2; 9 bases are a match to TRBD1. For the CDR3, the DNA is TGTGCCAGCAGGCGGGACAGGGTCGGGGGCTACACCTTC. This encodes CASRRDRVGGYTF.